This TCR beta chain came from a study of blood T cell repertoires in COVID-19. The repertoire was sequenced with immunoSEQ multiplex PCR; TCRdb's copy has only in-frame clones and lacks some. The sample holds around 300,000 clones, approximately 90% seen once. V was clipped by 2 bases and J by 10 bases, with 9 bases between them. The CDR3 length is 11 residues. The germline CDR1 and CDR2 sequences are SGHTS and YDEGEE. The origin of this receptor is a woman between 45 and 65 years old with COVID-19, enrolled during active disease. Sequenced input: peripheral blood. The genes are TRBV5-8 and TRBJ1-1; the D gene is possibly TRBD1 (5 bases). The CDR3, as DNA: TGTGCCAGCAGCTTAACGCAGGGAGCTTTCTTT. This encodes CASSLTQGAFF.